This entry is about one TCR beta chain. Profiled with immunoSEQ multiplex PCR; TCRdb holds only in-frame clones, not every one. The profile shows hundreds of thousands of clones, just over 85% of them singletons. The entry originates in a study of blood T cell repertoires in COVID-19. Study as a whole: In each case, the material was cDNA or gDNA derived from T cells, B-cell-depleted T cells, or PBMCs.

CDR1 is SQVTM, CDR2 ANQGSEA, per germline. V gave up 5 bases and J gave up 4 bases; unmatched junction bases: 1. The CDR3 spans 12 residues. This chain joins TRBV29-1 and TRBJ1-2, with 10 bases fitting TRBD1. The sample consisted of PBMCs or T cells enriched from blood (not recorded which). The clonotype comes from a man in his forties or fifties who had recovered from COVID-19. The CDR3 protein is CSVWDRGYGYTF. CDR3 DNA: TGCAGCGTTTGGGACAGGGGCTATGGCTACACCTTC.